This T cell receptor (beta chain) originates from a study of cytomegalovirus exposure and HLA in healthy donors. Notes on the study in general: It was about 180 TCR beta chains that were listed as cytomegalovirus-associated.

The germline gives CDR1 MNHEY, CDR2 SVGAGI. V dropped 0 bases and J dropped 8 bases, with 16 bases sitting between them. This CDR3 contains 16 residues. A multiplex PCR was run with 60 Vbeta primers and 13 Jbeta primers. Authors' analysis steps: As a later analysis found, there were 78 million or so unique TCR beta chains, of which 8.5 million to 13 million were shared. Profiled with immunoSEQ multiplex PCR; TCRdb holds only in-frame clones, not every one. V, J and clone size were drawn from that table, and D and trimming were deduced from the DNA. The data hold 35,000 to 45,000 clones, with over 90% observed a single time. In regard to this clone: Antigen: not known.

The chain couples TRBV6-5 to TRBJ1-4; tentative D call: TRBD1 (5 bases). The source is a woman younger than 30 in good health and CMV-seronegative. The material sequenced was PBMCs. CDR3 coding DNA: TGTGCCAGCAGTTACTCGGGCCTCAGGGCGGACGAAAAACTGTTTTTT. Amino acids: CASSYSGLRADEKLFF.